Following are 14 T cell receptor beta chains from one sample sequenced in a study of cytomegalovirus exposure and HLA in healthy donors. Sequenced by immunoSEQ multiplex PCR; TCRdb stores in-frame clones only, minus some. Among roughly 350,000 clones listed, 80% to 90% were seen once. The sample consisted of PBMCs. These receptors all come from a woman under 30 in good health and CMV-seronegative.

This chain uses TRBV7-9 with TRBJ2-1, with D tentatively TRBD2 (5 bases). The CDR3 totals 12 residues. Germline CDR1 and CDR2: SEHNR and FQNEAQ (reference sequence). Trimming removed 5 bases from V and 8 bases from J, with 10 bases in between. DNA for the CDR3: TGTGCCAGCAGCCTCGGACTCGATGAGCAGTTCTTC. The encoded protein is CASSLGLDEQFF.

The rearrangement joins TRBV29-1 to TRBJ1-1, with 9 bases aligning to TRBD1. Germline V gene lookup returns CDR1 SQVTM and CDR2 ANQGSEA. The CDR3 spans 13 residues. With V trimmed by 5 bases and J by 6 bases, 7 bases remained unmatched. This chain's CDR3 is CSVITGGFPEAFF. Here the CDR3 DNA reads TGCAGCGTTATCACAGGGGGCTTCCCTGAAGCTTTCTTT.

The V and J genes are TRBV27 and TRBJ2-3; TRBD2 agrees at 14 bases. The CDR3 runs to 18 residues. Germline V lookup: CDR1 MNHEY, CDR2 SMNVEV (reference sequence). V dropped 4 bases and J dropped 0; count of bases not matched to a gene: 6. Written as DNA, the CDR3 is TGTGCCAGCAGTTCCCCGGGACTAGCGGGAGCTAGCACAGATACGCAGTATTTT. Its translation: CASSSPGLAGASTDTQYF.

CDR3 DNA: TGTGCCAGCAGCTTAGGGACAGGGGCGGAGACCCAGTACTTC. This encodes CASSLGTGAETQYF. The rearrangement joins TRBV7-2 to TRBJ2-5; 9 nucleotides match TRBD1. The junction had 2 bases not matched to a gene; V was cut back by 1 base and J by 5 bases. This CDR3 region has 14 residues. Germline CDR1 and CDR2: SGHTA and FQGNSA.

The genes are TRBV18 and TRBJ2-5; D is uncertain. The CDR3 is made up of 12 amino acids. Trimming shortened V by 3 bases and J by 2 bases, and 4 bases separated the two germline ends. Germline V gives CDR1 KGHSH, CDR2 LQKENI. The CDR3 DNA reads TGTGCCAGCTCACCGCAGCAAGAGACCCAGTACTTC. Its protein product is CASSPQQETQYF.

The CDR3 sequence is CASPVGGEQYF. The CDR3 DNA is TGTGCCAGCCCCGTCGGGGGCGAGCAGTACTTC. The chain combines TRBV19 with TRBJ2-7; D possibly corresponds to TRBD2 (6 bases). This CDR3 region has 11 residues. V lost 9 bases to trimming and J lost 6 bases, with 12 bases between them. CDR1 is LNHDA and CDR2 is SQIVND in the germline V gene (reference sequence).

This clone was detected once. V and J are TRBV7-7 and TRBJ2-1; TRBD1 agrees at 7 bases. After removal of 5 bases from V and 8 bases from J, the junction contained 12 bases not matched to a gene. This CDR3 region has 15 residues. In germline, CDR1 is SSHAT, CDR2 FNYEAQ (reference sequence). The CDR3, as DNA: TGTGCCAGCAGCAGGGGAATGGGACAGTACGATGAGCAGTTCTTC. Translated: CASSRGMGQYDEQFF.

This clone was observed a few times. This sample also contains other DNA sequences that code for the same CDR3. The chain combines TRBV20-1 with TRBJ2-1; no definite D call. This CDR3 has 11 amino acids. CDR1 DFQATT and CDR2 SNEGSKA come from the germline V gene (reference sequence). Trimming took off 6 bases at V and 5 bases at J, with 8 bases between the two ends. The CDR3 region has the DNA TGCAGTGCGGATCGGGACAATGAGCAGTTCTTC. This encodes CSADRDNEQFF.

This rearrangement joins TRBV4-2 to TRBJ1-2; D not certain. The CDR3 length is 13 residues. Germline V gives CDR1 LGHNA, CDR2 YNFKEQ. The germline V and J ends were trimmed by 6 bases and 2 bases, with 10 bases remaining between them. CDR3 region: CASRLTDNYGYTF. The CDR3 nucleotides read TGTGCCAGCAGACTCACAGACAACTATGGCTACACCTTC.

This clone came up a few times. The J gene is TRBJ2-1, the V gene TRBV7-6; 8 bases are shared with TRBD1. The CDR3 consists of 15 residues. CDR1 and CDR2 from the germline V gene are SGHVS and FNYEAQ. Germline trimming cut 5 bases from V and 3 bases from J; bases unmatched to any gene: 6. The CDR3 loop reads CASSAPGQDYNEQFF. CDR3 DNA: TGTGCCAGCAGCGCCCCGGGACAGGACTACAATGAGCAGTTCTTC.

The rearrangement links TRBV19 to TRBJ1-1; D not resolved. This CDR3 region has 15 residues. The ends were cut back, 5 bases at V and 0 bases at J, with 13 bases in the middle. Germline lookup yields CDR1 LNHDA and CDR2 SQIVND (reference sequence). CDR3 bases: TGTGCCAGTAGTGAGCAGGCCCTCCTGAACACTGAAGCTTTCTTT. Protein sequence: CASSEQALLNTEAFF.

The chain uses TRBV20-1 and TRBJ2-3, with D possibly being TRBD1 (5 bases). The CDR3 is made up of 11 amino acids. Germline CDR1 and CDR2: DFQATT and SNEGSKA (reference sequence). Between the trimmed V and J ends, which lost 3 bases and 4 bases, there was a span of 5 bases. The CDR3: CSASRADTQYF. The DNA for the CDR3 is TGCAGTGCTAGCAGGGCAGATACGCAGTATTTT.

Regarding this clone: Mismatch with germline at one junction end may stem from a read error. The rearrangement links TRBV7-7 to TRBJ2-3; TRBD1 agrees at 9 bases. The CDR3 sequence is 14 residues long. CDR1 is SSHAT and CDR2 is FNYEAQ in the germline V gene (reference sequence). The CDR3 coding sequence is TGTGCTAGCAGCCCCGGGACAGGGACAGATACGCAGTATTTT. Its translation is CASSPGTGTDTQYF.

V gene TRBV7-8 combines with J gene TRBJ2-7; maybe TRBD1 (6 bases). This CDR3 spans 16 amino acids. Germline CDR1 and CDR2: SGHVS and FQNEAQ. V gave up 5 bases and J gave up 1 base, with 18 bases separating them. CDR3 amino acids: CASSLYRTANSYEQYF. DNA for the CDR3: TGTGCCAGCAGCCTATACCGGACAGCCAATTCCTACGAGCAGTACTTC.